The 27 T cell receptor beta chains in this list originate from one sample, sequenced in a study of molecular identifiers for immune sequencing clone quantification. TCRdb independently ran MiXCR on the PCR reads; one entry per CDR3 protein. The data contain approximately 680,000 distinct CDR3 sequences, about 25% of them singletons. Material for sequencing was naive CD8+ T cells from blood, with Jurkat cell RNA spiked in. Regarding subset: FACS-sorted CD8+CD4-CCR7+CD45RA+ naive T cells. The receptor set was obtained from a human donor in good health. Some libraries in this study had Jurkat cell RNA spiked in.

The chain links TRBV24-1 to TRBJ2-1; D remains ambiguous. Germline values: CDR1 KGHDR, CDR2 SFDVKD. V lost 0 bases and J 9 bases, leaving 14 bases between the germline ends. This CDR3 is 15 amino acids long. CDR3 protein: CATSDLVLSSGEQFF. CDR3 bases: TGTGCCACCAGTGATTTGGTACTCTCAAGTGGTGAGCAGTTCTTC.

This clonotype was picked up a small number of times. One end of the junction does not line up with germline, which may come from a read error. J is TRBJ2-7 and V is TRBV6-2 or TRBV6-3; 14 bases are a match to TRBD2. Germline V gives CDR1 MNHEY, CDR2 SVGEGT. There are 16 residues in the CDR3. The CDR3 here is CASRPGTSGSSYERYF. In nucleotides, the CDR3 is TGTGCCAGCAGGCCCGGGACTAGCGGGAGCTCCTACGAGCGGTACTTC.

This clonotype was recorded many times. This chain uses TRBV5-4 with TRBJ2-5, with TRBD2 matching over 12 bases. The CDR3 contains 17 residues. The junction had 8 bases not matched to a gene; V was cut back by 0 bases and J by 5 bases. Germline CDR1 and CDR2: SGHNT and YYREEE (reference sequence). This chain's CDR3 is CASSLDGLAGISETQYF. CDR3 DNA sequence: TGTGCCAGCAGCTTGGACGGACTAGCGGGGATCAGTGAGACCCAGTACTTC. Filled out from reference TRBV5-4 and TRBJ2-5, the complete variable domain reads ETGVTQSPTHLIKTRGQQVTLRCSSQSGHNTVSWYQQALGQGPQFIFQYYREEENGRGNFPPRFSGLQFPNYSSELNVNALELDDSALYLCASSLDGLAGISETQYFGPGTRLLVL.

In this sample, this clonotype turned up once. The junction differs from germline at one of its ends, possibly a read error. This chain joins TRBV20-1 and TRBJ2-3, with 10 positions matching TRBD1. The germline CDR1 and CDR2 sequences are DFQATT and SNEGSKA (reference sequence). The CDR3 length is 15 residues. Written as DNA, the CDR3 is TGCAGTGCAGAGACAGGGGGCGAATTCACAGGTACGCAGTATTTT. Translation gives CSAETGGEFTGTQYF.

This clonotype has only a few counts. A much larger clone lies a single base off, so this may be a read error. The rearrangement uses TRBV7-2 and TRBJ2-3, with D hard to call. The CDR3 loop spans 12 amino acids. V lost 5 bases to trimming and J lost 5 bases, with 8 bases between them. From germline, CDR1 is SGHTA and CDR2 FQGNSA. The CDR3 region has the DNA TGTGCCAGCAGCGTAGAGGTAGATACGCAGTATTTT. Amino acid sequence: CASSVEVDTQYF.

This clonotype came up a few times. The CDR3 DNA reads TGTGCCTGGACCACCCTACTTGCGAACGGAGAGACCCAGTACTTC. Residues: CAWTTLLANGETQYF. V usage is TRBV30 and J usage is TRBJ2-5; D unclear. The CDR3 sequence is 15 residues long. Between the trimmed V and J ends, which lost 4 bases and 4 bases, there was a span of 19 bases. Germline V gene data show CDR1 as GTSNPN and CDR2 as SVGIG (reference sequence).

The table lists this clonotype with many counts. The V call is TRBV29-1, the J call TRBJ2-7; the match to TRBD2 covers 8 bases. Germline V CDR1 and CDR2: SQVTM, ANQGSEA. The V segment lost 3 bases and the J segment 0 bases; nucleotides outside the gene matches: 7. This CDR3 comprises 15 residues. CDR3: CSVETSGTSSYEQYF. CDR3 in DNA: TGCAGCGTTGAGACGTCCGGGACTAGCTCCTACGAGCAGTACTTC.

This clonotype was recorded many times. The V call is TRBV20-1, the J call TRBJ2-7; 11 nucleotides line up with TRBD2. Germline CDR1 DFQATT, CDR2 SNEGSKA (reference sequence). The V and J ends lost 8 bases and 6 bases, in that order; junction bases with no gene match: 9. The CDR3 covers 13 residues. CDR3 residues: CSRRSGLAAEQYF. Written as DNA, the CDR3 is TGCAGTAGGCGATCGGGACTAGCGGCCGAGCAGTACTTC.

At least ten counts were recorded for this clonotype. CDR3 in DNA: TGCGCCAGCAGCCAAGATGGGACAGGGAGTGGTTCACCCCTCCACTTT. This gives the protein CASSQDGTGSGSPLHF. V usage is TRBV4-3 and J usage is TRBJ1-6; 9 bases align to TRBD1. V lost 0 bases to trimming and J lost 9 bases; unmatched junction nucleotides: 6. The CDR3 extends over 16 amino acids. The germline V gene has CDR1 LGHNA and CDR2 YSLEER.

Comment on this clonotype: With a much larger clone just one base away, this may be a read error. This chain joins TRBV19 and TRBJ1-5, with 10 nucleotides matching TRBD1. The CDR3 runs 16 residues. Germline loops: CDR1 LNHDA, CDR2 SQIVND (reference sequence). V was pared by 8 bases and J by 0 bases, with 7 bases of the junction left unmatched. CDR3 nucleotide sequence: TGTGCCAGTTCCGGGACAGGGGACATTAGCAATCAGCCCCAGCATTTT. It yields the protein CASSGTGDISNQPQHF.

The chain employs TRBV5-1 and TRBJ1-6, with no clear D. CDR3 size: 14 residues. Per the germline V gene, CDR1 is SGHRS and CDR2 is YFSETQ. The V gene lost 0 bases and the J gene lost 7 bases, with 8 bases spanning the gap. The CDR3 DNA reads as TGCGCCAGCAGCTTGGGACACTCAAATTCACCCCTCCACTTT. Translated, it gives CASSLGHSNSPLHF.

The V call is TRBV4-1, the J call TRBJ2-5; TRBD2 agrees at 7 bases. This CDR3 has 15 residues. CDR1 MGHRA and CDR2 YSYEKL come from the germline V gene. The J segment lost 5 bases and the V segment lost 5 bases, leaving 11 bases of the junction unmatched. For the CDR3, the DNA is TGCGCCAGCAGCGTTTCCCCTAGGGGAGGGGAGACCCAGTACTTC. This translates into CASSVSPRGGETQYF.

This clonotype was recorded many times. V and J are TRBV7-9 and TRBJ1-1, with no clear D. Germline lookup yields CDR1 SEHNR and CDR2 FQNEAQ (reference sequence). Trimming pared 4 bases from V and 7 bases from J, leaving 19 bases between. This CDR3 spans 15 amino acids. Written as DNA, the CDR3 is TGTGCCAGCAGCTCCCCTGGTCGGGTAGGAATTGAAGCTTTCTTT. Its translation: CASSSPGRVGIEAFF. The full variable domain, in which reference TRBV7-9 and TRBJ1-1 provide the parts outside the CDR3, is DTGVSQNPRHKITKRGQNVTFRCDPISEHNRLYWYRQTLGQGPEFLTYFQNEAQLEKSRLLSDRFSAERPKGSFSTLEIQRTEQGDSAMYLCASSSPGRVGIEAFFGQGTRLTVV.

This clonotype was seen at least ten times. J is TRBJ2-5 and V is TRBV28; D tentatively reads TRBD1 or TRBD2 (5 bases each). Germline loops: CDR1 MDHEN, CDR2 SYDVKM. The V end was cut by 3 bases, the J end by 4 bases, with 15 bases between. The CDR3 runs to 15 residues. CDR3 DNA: TGTGCCAGCAGTTTTACGGGGCGAGGGGCAGAGACCCAGTACTTC. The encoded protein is CASSFTGRGAETQYF.

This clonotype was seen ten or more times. The CDR3 sequence is CASRDFETQYF. The DNA for the CDR3 is TGTGCCAGCAGGGATTTCGAGACCCAGTACTTC. The chain employs TRBV7-6 and TRBJ2-5; D is undetermined. This CDR3 has 11 amino acids. CDR1 is SGHVS and CDR2 is FNYEAQ in the germline V gene. Trimming took off 6 bases at V and 5 bases at J, with 7 bases between the two ends. Complete variable domain (other parts from reference TRBV7-6 and TRBJ2-5): GAGVSQSPRYKVTKRGQDVALRCDPISGHVSLYWYRQALGQGPEFLTYFNYEAQQDKSGLPNDRFSAERPEGSISTLTIQRTEQRDSAMYRCASRDFETQYFGPGTRLLVL.

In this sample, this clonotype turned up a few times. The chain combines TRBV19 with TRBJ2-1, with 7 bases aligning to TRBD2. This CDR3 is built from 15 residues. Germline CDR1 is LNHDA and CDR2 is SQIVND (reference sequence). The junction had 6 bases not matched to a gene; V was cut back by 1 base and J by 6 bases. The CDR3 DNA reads TGTGCCAGTAGTATAGTTGGCGGGAGTCCCAATGAGCAGTTCTTC. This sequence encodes CASSIVGGSPNEQFF.

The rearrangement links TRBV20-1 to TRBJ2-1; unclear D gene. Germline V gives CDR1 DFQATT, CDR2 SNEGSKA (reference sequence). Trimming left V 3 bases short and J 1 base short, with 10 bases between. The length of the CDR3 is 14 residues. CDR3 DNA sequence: TGCAGTGCTAGTTGGGTGGTTTCCTACAATGAGCAGTTCTTC. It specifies CSASWVVSYNEQFF.

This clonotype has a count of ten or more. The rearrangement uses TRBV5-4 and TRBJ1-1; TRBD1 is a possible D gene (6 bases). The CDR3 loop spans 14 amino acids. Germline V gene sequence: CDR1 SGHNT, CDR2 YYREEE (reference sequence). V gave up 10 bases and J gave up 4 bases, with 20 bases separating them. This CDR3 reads CASGDKTGSTEAFF. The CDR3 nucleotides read TGTGCCTCAGGGGATAAAACAGGGAGCACTGAAGCTTTCTTT.

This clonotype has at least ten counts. In nucleotides, the CDR3 is TGTGCCAGCAGCGCGAGTAGCGGGATAATGGGATCCTACGAGCAGTACTTC. Translating it yields CASSASSGIMGSYEQYF. V usage is TRBV5-5 and J usage is TRBJ2-7; 8 bases agree with TRBD2. CDR1 is SGHKS and CDR2 is YYEKEE in the germline V gene (reference sequence). The CDR3 has 17 residues. J lost 1 base, V lost 4 bases, and 13 bases had no gene match.

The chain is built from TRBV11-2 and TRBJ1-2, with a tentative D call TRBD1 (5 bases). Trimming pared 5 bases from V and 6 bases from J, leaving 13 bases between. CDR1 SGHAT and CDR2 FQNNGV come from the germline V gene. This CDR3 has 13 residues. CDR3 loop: CASSPMAGDGYTF. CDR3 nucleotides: TGTGCCAGCAGCCCGATGGCGGGGGATGGCTACACCTTC.

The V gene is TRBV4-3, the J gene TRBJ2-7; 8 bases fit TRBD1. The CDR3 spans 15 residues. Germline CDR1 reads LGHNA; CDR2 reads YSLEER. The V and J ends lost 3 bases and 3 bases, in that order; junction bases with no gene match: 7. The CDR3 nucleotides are TGCGCCAGCAGCCAGGCTCAGGGGGCTCTCTACGAGCAGTACTTC. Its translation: CASSQAQGALYEQYF.

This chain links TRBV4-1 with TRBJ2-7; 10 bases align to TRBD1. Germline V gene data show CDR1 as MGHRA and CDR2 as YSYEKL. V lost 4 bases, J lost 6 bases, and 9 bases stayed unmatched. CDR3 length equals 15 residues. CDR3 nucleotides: TGCGCCAGCAGCCCGACCGGGACAGGGGTTGTCGAGCAGTACTTC. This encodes CASSPTGTGVVEQYF.

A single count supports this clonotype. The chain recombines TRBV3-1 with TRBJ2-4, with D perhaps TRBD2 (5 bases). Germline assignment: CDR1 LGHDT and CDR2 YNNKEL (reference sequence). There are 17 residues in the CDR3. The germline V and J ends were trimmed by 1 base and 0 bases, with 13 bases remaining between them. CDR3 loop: CASSQGGPLLAKNIQYF. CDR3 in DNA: TGTGCCAGCAGCCAAGGAGGGCCTCTTCTAGCCAAAAACATTCAGTACTTC.

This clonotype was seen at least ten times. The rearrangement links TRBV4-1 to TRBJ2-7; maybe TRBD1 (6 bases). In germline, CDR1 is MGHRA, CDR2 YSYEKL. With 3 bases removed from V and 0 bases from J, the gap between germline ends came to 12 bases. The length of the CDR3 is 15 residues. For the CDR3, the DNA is TGCGCCAGCAGCCAGAGGACAGAGAGCTCCTACGAGCAGTACTTC. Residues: CASSQRTESSYEQYF.

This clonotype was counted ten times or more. For the CDR3, the DNA is TGTGCCAGCAGTTTCTGGACCCTTGAAGCTTTCTTT. It specifies CASSFWTLEAFF. The V and J genes are TRBV12-3 or TRBV12-4 and TRBJ1-1; no reliable D call. The CDR3 is 12 amino acids. V gave up 3 bases and J gave up 7 bases, with 9 bases separating them.

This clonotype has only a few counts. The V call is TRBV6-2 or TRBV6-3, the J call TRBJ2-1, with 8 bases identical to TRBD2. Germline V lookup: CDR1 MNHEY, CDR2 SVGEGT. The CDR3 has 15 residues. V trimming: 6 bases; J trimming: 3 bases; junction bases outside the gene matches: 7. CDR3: CASSSGSPFYNEQFF. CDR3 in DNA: TGTGCCAGCAGCAGCGGGAGTCCCTTCTACAATGAGCAGTTCTTC.

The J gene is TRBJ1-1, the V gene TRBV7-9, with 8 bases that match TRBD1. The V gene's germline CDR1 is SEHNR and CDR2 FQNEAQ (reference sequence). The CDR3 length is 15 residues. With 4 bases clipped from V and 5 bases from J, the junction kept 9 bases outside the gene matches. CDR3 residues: CASSSNRDRTTEAFF. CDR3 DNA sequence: TGTGCCAGCAGCTCCAACCGGGACAGGACGACTGAAGCTTTCTTT.